Listed below are T cell receptor beta chains from one sample, sequenced in a study of blood T cell repertoires in COVID-19. Assay used: immunoSEQ multiplex PCR; TCRdb lists only in-frame clones, some missing. This table holds over 65,000 clones, 80% found once. Sequencing input: peripheral blood. These receptors were collected from a woman in her thirties or forties with active or convalescent COVID-19. Both conserved end residues are part of each CDR3. D genes are given only for firm matches. A row's size may be missing; if present it is once, few, many or a size class.

TRBV19	TRBD1	-	TRBJ1-1	TGTGCCAGTAGTATGGGGGACAGGAACACTGAAGCTTTCTTT	CASSMGDRNTEAFF
TRBV10-3	-	-	TRBJ1-2	TGTGCCATCACGGGGGAGGGAGGCTATGGCTACACCTTC	CAITGEGGYGYTF
TRBV21-1	-	once	TRBJ2-7	TGTGCCAGCAGCAAAGTAGTCCCGGGACAGGGAACCTACGAGCAGTACTTC	CASSKVVPGQGTYEQYF
TRBV7-2	-	few	TRBJ2-5	TGTGCCAGCAGCTTCGGCGGAGCCCAAGAGACCCAGTACTTC	CASSFGGAQETQYF
TRBV7-9	-	few	TRBJ2-5	TGTGCCAGCAGCCCACAGGCTCTCGGGGAGACCCAGTACTTC	CASSPQALGETQYF
TRBV10-3	-	-	TRBJ1-1	TGTGCCATCAGTGAGTCGAAACAGAAAGTGGGTGAAGCTTTCTTT	CAISESKQKVGEAFF
TRBV7-9	-	-	TRBJ2-7	TGTGCCAGCAGCTCCGCCCCGGGGGACAGAGCCTACGAGCAGTACTTC	CASSSAPGDRAYEQYF
TRBV2	-	few	TRBJ2-2	TGTGCCAGCAGAGAGACAGAGATGTATACCGGGGAGCTGTTTTTT	CASRETEMYTGELFF
TRBV18	TRBD1	-	TRBJ1-1	TGTGCCAGCTCACGGGACAGGGCAGCTTTCTTT	CASSRDRAAFF
TRBV2	-	-	TRBJ1-5	TGTGCCAGCAGTGAGGAGGGCAATCAGCCCCAGCATTTT	CASSEEGNQPQHF
TRBV28	TRBD1	-	TRBJ1-5	TGTGCCAGCAGTCGACAGGGCCTAAATCAGCCCCAGCATTTT	CASSRQGLNQPQHF
TRBV10-2	TRBD2	-	TRBJ2-3	TGCGCCAGCAGTGAGAGGGGGGGACTAGCGGGGGATACGCAGTATTTT	CASSERGGLAGDTQYF
TRBV7-7	TRBD2	-	TRBJ2-5	TGTGCCAGCAGCTTTGGCTCTAGCGGTCAAGAGACCCAGTACTTC	CASSFGSSGQETQYF